Below are 24 T cell receptor beta chains sequenced from a single sample in a study of a mutant IDH1 vaccine in newly diagnosed glioma. Using immunoSEQ multiplex PCR, the repertoire was profiled, and TCRdb retains in-frame clones only, with some absent. This sample yields tens of thousands of clones, of which approximately 80% are seen a single time; around 5.3% belongs to the top ten. Antigens of these TCRs are unknown. Described time point: week 47, end of study. Each dose delivered 300 ug of mutant IDH1 20-mer peptide subcutaneously with imiquimod. Specimen: PBMCs, collected from a glioma patient whose treatment included an IDH1 peptide vaccine. Source of these receptors: a man aged 35 to 55 with glioma.

The chain links TRBV7-2 to TRBJ2-3, with TRBD2 matching over 11 bases. With V trimmed by 6 bases and J by 2 bases, 4 bases remained unmatched. This CDR3 region has 15 residues. Germline values: CDR1 SGHTA, CDR2 FQGNSA. CDR3 nucleotides: TGTGCCAGCAGGCTAGCGGGGGGCTCCACAGATACGCAGTATTTT. Protein product: CASRLAGGSTDTQYF. The complete variable domain, with remaining parts taken from reference TRBV7-2 and TRBJ2-3, reads GAGVSQSPSNKVTEKGKDVELRCDPISGHTALYWYRQSLGQGLEFLIYFQGNSAPDKSGLPSDRFSAERTGGSVSTLTIQRTQQEDSAVYLCASRLAGGSTDTQYFGPGTRLTVL.

This chain joins TRBV9 and TRBJ2-1, with D unresolved. Looked up from germline, CDR1 is SGDLS and CDR2 is YYNGEE. Trimming stripped 0 bases from V and 0 bases from J, with 10 bases between. The CDR3 is made up of 16 amino acids. CDR3 DNA sequence: TGTGCCAGCAGCGTAGATGACGCAAGCTCCTACAATGAGCAGTTCTTC. It yields the protein CASSVDDASSYNEQFF. Filled out from reference TRBV9 and TRBJ2-1, the complete variable domain reads DSGVTQTPKHLITATGQRVTLRCSPRSGDLSVYWYQQSLDQGLQFLIQYYNGEERAKGNILERFSAQQFPDLHSELNLSSLELGDSALYFCASSVDDASSYNEQFFGPGTRLTVL.

This sequence joins TRBV9 and TRBJ2-7; D is possibly TRBD2 (5 bases). V was shortened by 4 bases and J by 3 bases, with 17 bases between the two germline ends. The germline gives CDR1 SGDLS, CDR2 YYNGEE. This CDR3 comprises 15 residues. For the CDR3, the DNA is TGTGCCAGCAGCCCCGGTTTGAGTGGACTCTACGAGCAGTACTTC. It codes for CASSPGLSGLYEQYF.

The CDR3 region has the DNA TGTGCCAGCAGCTTAGACAGTATTAATTACGAGCAGTACTTC. It encodes CASSLDSINYEQYF. The chain is built from TRBV7-9 and TRBJ2-7; D unclear. Trimming pared 1 base from V and 4 bases from J, leaving 11 bases between. The CDR3 runs 14 residues. Germline V gene sequence: CDR1 SEHNR, CDR2 FQNEAQ (reference sequence).

In nucleotides, the CDR3 is TGTGCCAGCAGTGAGATAGGGGGCCAAATCGTTAGCAATCAGCCCCAGCATTTT. Residues: CASSEIGGQIVSNQPQHF. The chain employs TRBV6-1 and TRBJ1-5, with 7 bases matching TRBD1. CDR1 and CDR2 from the germline V gene are MNHNS and SASEGT. The CDR3 runs to 18 residues. J lost 0 bases, V lost 3 bases, and 11 bases had no gene match.

The chain recombines TRBV6-5 with TRBJ2-7; D is possibly TRBD1 or TRBD2 (5 bases each). Trimming removed 5 bases from V and 0 bases from J, with 14 bases in between. Germline V gives CDR1 MNHEY, CDR2 SVGAGI. The CDR3 spans 15 residues. In DNA, the CDR3 is TGTGCCAGCAGTGTAGAGGGGCGAAGCTCCTACGAGCAGTACTTC. This codes for CASSVEGRSSYEQYF.

The chain carries TRBV28 and TRBJ1-4, with D unresolved. V lost 9 bases and J lost 0, with 17 bases in between. The CDR3 is 16 residues long. From germline, CDR1 is MDHEN and CDR2 SYDVKM. The CDR3: CASRTAILSTNEKLFF. The CDR3, as DNA: TGTGCCAGTAGGACTGCAATCCTTTCAACTAATGAAAAACTGTTTTTT.

This clone was seen just once. The V call is TRBV2, the J call TRBJ2-3; 9 positions agree with TRBD1. The V and J ends lost 6 bases and 6 bases, in that order; junction bases with no gene match: 10. Per germline, CDR1 SNHLY and CDR2 FYNNEI. The CDR3 sequence is 15 residues long. The chain's CDR3 is CASSLDRGPSDTQYF. The CDR3 bases are TGTGCCAGCAGCTTGGACAGGGGCCCCTCGGATACGCAGTATTTT.

This chain connects TRBV29-1 to TRBJ2-7; D might be TRBD1 (6 bases). CDR3 size: 12 residues. Germline V lookup: CDR1 SQVTM, CDR2 ANQGSEA. The V and J ends lost 7 bases and 2 bases respectively, with 12 bases between them. The CDR3, as DNA: TGCAGCGGGGGACATGGGGCCTACGAGCAGTACTTC. Protein product: CSGGHGAYEQYF.

The V gene is TRBV5-6, the J gene TRBJ2-7; D assignment may be TRBD1 or TRBD2 (5 bases each). Trimming left V 5 bases short and J 1 base short, with 13 bases between. This CDR3 is 14 amino acids long. Germline V lookup: CDR1 SGHDT, CDR2 YYEEEE. This CDR3 is CASRPGTDSYEQYF. DNA for the CDR3: TGTGCCAGCAGACCGGGGACGGATTCCTACGAGCAGTACTTC.

V usage is TRBV7-9 and J usage is TRBJ1-4, with TRBD1 matching 8 bases. J was trimmed by 8 bases and V by 5 bases; bases with no gene match: 10. The CDR3 covers 15 residues. Germline values: CDR1 SEHNR, CDR2 FQNEAQ (reference sequence). For the CDR3, the DNA is TGTGCCAGCAGCACCTCCCAGGGGGCAAGGGAAAAACTGTTTTTT. Amino acid sequence: CASSTSQGAREKLFF.

This clone was observed a handful of times. This chain connects TRBV11-2 to TRBJ1-2; D uncertain. The V gene lost 0 bases and the J gene lost 4 bases, with 15 bases spanning the gap. This CDR3 spans 16 amino acids. CDR1 and CDR2 from the germline V gene are SGHAT and FQNNGV. The CDR3 region is CASSLDSDARIYGYTF. DNA of the CDR3: TGTGCCAGCAGCTTAGATTCAGACGCGAGGATCTATGGCTACACCTTC.

The chain employs TRBV7-9 and TRBJ1-3, with D uncertain. Trimming cost V 2 bases and J 2 bases, with 4 bases left between them. This CDR3 region has 13 residues. Germline-derived CDR1 and CDR2 are SEHNR and FQNEAQ (reference sequence). The CDR3 is CASSLSAGNTIYF. For the CDR3, the DNA is TGTGCCAGCAGCTTAAGTGCTGGAAACACCATATATTTT.

The chain has TRBV7-2 and TRBJ2-1; no clear D gene. This CDR3 is built from 15 residues. Trimming took off 1 base at V and 4 bases at J, with 11 bases between the two ends. Per germline, CDR1 SGHTA and CDR2 FQGNSA. The CDR3 region has the DNA TGTGCCAGCAGCTTAGGATCGCCCGATTACAATGAGCAGTTCTTC. Residues: CASSLGSPDYNEQFF.

The chain links TRBV5-4 to TRBJ1-2; 7 bases match TRBD1. This CDR3 contains 13 residues. V was pared by 4 bases and J by 6 bases, with 6 bases of the junction left unmatched. Germline CDR1 SGHNT, CDR2 YYREEE (reference sequence). This chain's CDR3 is CASSRQGLDGYTF. CDR3 DNA: TGTGCCAGCAGCCGACAGGGCTTGGATGGCTACACCTTC.

This sequence joins TRBV9 and TRBJ1-1; weak D call: TRBD1 (6 bases). The germline V gene encodes CDR1 SGDLS and CDR2 YYNGEE. Deletions cut 3 bases from V and 1 base from J, with 13 bases between. CDR3 length equals 15 residues. The CDR3 DNA is TGTGCCAGCAGCGCCGGGACACTTTGGAACACTGAAGCTTTCTTT. This sequence encodes CASSAGTLWNTEAFF. The whole variable domain, remainder taken from reference TRBV9 and TRBJ1-1, is DSGVTQTPKHLITATGQRVTLRCSPRSGDLSVYWYQQSLDQGLQFLIQYYNGEERAKGNILERFSAQQFPDLHSELNLSSLELGDSALYFCASSAGTLWNTEAFFGQGTRLTVV.

The chain has TRBV6-5 and TRBJ1-2; tentative D call: TRBD1 (5 bases). V lost 4 bases and J lost 4, with 7 bases in between. The V gene's germline CDR1 is MNHEY and CDR2 SVGAGI. This CDR3 is 12 amino acids long. CDR3 loop: CASSSDSYGYTF. Here the CDR3 DNA reads TGTGCCAGCAGTTCCGACAGCTATGGCTACACCTTC.

Only a few counts were recorded for this clone. The rearrangement links TRBV9 to TRBJ2-7, with TRBD2 matching 8 bases. In germline, CDR1 is SGDLS, CDR2 YYNGEE. Germline trimming cut 4 bases from V and 6 bases from J; bases unmatched to any gene: 6. The CDR3 consists of 13 residues. The CDR3: CASSNSGTSEQYF. The CDR3 DNA reads as TGTGCCAGCAGCAATAGCGGGACTTCCGAGCAGTACTTC. The variable domain in full, with the rest retrieved from reference TRBV9 and TRBJ2-7, is DSGVTQTPKHLITATGQRVTLRCSPRSGDLSVYWYQQSLDQGLQFLIQYYNGEERAKGNILERFSAQQFPDLHSELNLSSLELGDSALYFCASSNSGTSEQYFGPGTRLTVT.

The rearrangement joins TRBV6-1 to TRBJ2-3; D is possibly TRBD1 (6 bases). The V end lost 7 bases, the J end lost 5 bases, and 19 bases lay between the germline ends. The CDR3 loop spans 15 amino acids. The germline gives CDR1 MNHNS, CDR2 SASEGT. CDR3: CASTTLGGSGDTQYF. The CDR3 coding sequence is TGTGCCAGCACCACCCTTGGGGGCTCGGGAGATACGCAGTATTTT.

The V gene is TRBV5-4, the J gene TRBJ2-2, with 9 bases aligning to TRBD1. V trimming: 0 bases; J trimming: 6 bases; junction bases outside the gene matches: 0. The CDR3 is made up of 14 amino acids. From germline, CDR1 is SGHNT and CDR2 YYREEE (reference sequence). CDR3 coding DNA: TGTGCCAGCAGCTTGGGACAGGGGGCCGGGGAGCTGTTTTTT. Translating it yields CASSLGQGAGELFF.

The J gene is TRBJ1-3, the V gene TRBV11-2; D gene uncertain. The CDR3 consists of 12 residues. V lost 2 bases and J 6 bases, leaving 5 bases between the germline ends. The germline CDR1 and CDR2 sequences are SGHAT and FQNNGV. CDR3 protein: CASSLKVNTIYF. CDR3 DNA: TGTGCCAGCAGCTTAAAAGTAAACACCATATATTTT.

V gene TRBV7-2 combines with J gene TRBJ2-5, with D perhaps TRBD1 (7 bases). Between the trimmed V and J ends, which lost 3 bases and 5 bases, there was a span of 13 bases. The CDR3 is 14 residues long. The germline gives CDR1 SGHTA, CDR2 FQGNSA. CDR3 DNA sequence: TGTGCCAGCAGCTTCCAGGGGGGACGGGAGACCCAGTACTTC. The encoded protein is CASSFQGGRETQYF.

This clone was detected only a few times. V is TRBV7-2 and J is TRBJ1-2; D remains unclear. CDR1 is SGHTA and CDR2 is FQGNSA in the germline V gene. Trimming took off 1 base at V and 3 bases at J, with 12 bases between the two ends. The CDR3 runs to 15 residues. The DNA of the CDR3 is TGTGCCAGCAGCTTAGACCGCAGTTCCTACTATGGCTACACCTTC. This codes for CASSLDRSSYYGYTF. Combining the CDR3 with reference TRBV7-2 and TRBJ1-2 gives the whole variable domain GAGVSQSPSNKVTEKGKDVELRCDPISGHTALYWYRQSLGQGLEFLIYFQGNSAPDKSGLPSDRFSAERTGGSVSTLTIQRTQQEDSAVYLCASSLDRSSYYGYTFGSGTRLTVV.

The gene calls are TRBV12-5 and TRBJ2-5; D is undetermined. The CDR3 extends over 13 amino acids. Germline V gives CDR1 LGHNT, CDR2 FRNRAP. The V and J ends lost 5 bases and 5 bases respectively, with 12 bases between them. CDR3 in DNA: TGTGCTAGTGGTATTGAACCCGAGGAGACCCAGTACTTC. It is translated as CASGIEPEETQYF.